Given below is one T cell receptor (beta chain) in context. Its antigen remains unknown. These data come from a study of cytomegalovirus exposure and HLA in healthy donors. Study-wide points: Productive status was seen about 90% or about 30% of the time for most TCR beta V segments in an earlier analysis. Researchers had no immune exposure information except CMV serostatus available.

The PCR contained 60 Vbeta and 13 Jbeta primers. Repertoires were generated with immunoSEQ multiplex PCR, while TCRdb's copy carries only in-frame clones and drops some. This table holds 100,000 to 150,000 clones. Trimming shortened V by 4 bases and J by 14 bases, and 18 bases separated the two germline ends. The CDR3 covers 13 residues. The germline V gene has CDR1 SGHRS and CDR2 YFSETQ. This receptor was taken from a woman between 40 and 50 years old in good health and CMV-seronegative. The sequenced sample consisted of PBMCs. The chain joins TRBV5-1 to TRBJ1-4; TRBD1 is a possible D gene (6 bases). The CDR3 DNA reads TGCGCCAGCAGCCCTGGGGGGGGGCGAAGGCTGTTTTTT. This translates into CASSPGGGRRLFF.